The 32 T cell receptor beta chains listed next were all sequenced from one sample in a study of blood T cell repertoires in COVID-19. The table came from immunoSEQ multiplex PCR; TCRdb's copy has only in-frame clones and leaves some out. This table has about 180,000 clones, around 89% appearing once. Sequenced sample: peripheral blood. The receptors come from a woman in her twenties or thirties with acute or convalescent COVID-19.

The chain uses TRBV4-2 and TRBJ2-7, with D possibly TRBD1 on 6 matching bases. Germline V gene data show CDR1 as LGHNA and CDR2 as YNFKEQ. The V gene lost 4 bases and the J gene lost 3 bases, with 13 bases spanning the gap. The CDR3 consists of 14 residues. The CDR3 region has the DNA TGTGCCAGCAGCCCTCCGGGACAAGGCTACGAGCAGTACTTC. Amino acids: CASSPPGQGYEQYF.

CDR3 DNA: TGTGCCTGCCTCACCTACAACACTGAAGCTTTCTTT. As protein: CACLTYNTEAFF. The J gene is TRBJ1-1, the V gene TRBV30; no firm D call. Germline V gene sequence: CDR1 GTSNPN, CDR2 SVGIG (reference sequence). V lost 6 bases to trimming and J lost 2 bases, with 10 bases between them. This CDR3 comprises 12 residues. Full variable domain (outside the CDR3, taken from reference TRBV30 and TRBJ1-1): SQTIHQWPATLVQPVGSPLSLECTVEGTSNPNLYWYRQAAGRGLQLLFYSVGIGQISSEVPQNLSASRPQDRQFILSSKKLLLSDSGFYLCACLTYNTEAFFGQGTRLTVV.

The chain combines TRBV19 with TRBJ2-1, with TRBD2 matching over 8 bases. V lost 5 bases to trimming and J lost 12 bases; unmatched junction nucleotides: 3. Germline CDR1 and CDR2: LNHDA and SQIVND (reference sequence). The CDR3 consists of 11 residues. DNA for the CDR3: TGTGCCAGTAGTGCCAGCGGGAGGCAGTTCTTC. It encodes CASSASGRQFF.

V and J are TRBV6-9 and TRBJ2-1; D is ambiguous. Looked up from germline, CDR1 is MNHGY and CDR2 is SVAAGI. V gave up 8 bases and J gave up 4 bases, with 9 bases separating them. The CDR3 totals 12 residues. CDR3: CASGPSYNEQFF. CDR3 coding DNA: TGTGCCAGCGGCCCTTCATACAATGAGCAGTTCTTC.

The chain couples TRBV6-5 to TRBJ1-1; D gene ambiguous. V lost 6 bases, J lost 1 base, and 12 bases lay in between. The CDR3 contains 14 residues. Germline V lookup: CDR1 MNHEY, CDR2 SVGAGI. Here the CDR3 DNA reads TGTGCCAGCAGGAAACAACCTCAGAACACTGAAGCTTTCTTT. It codes for CASRKQPQNTEAFF.

The chain is built from TRBV13 and TRBJ1-6; D may be TRBD1 (6 bases). Germline CDR1 and CDR2: PRHDT and FYEKMQ (reference sequence). CDR3 size: 14 residues. V was cut by 5 bases and J by 9 bases, with 14 bases left in between. This chain's CDR3 is CASSAGTPFSPLHF. The CDR3 DNA is TGTGCCAGCAGCGCCGGGACACCCTTTTCACCCCTCCACTTT.

The chain recombines TRBV2 with TRBJ1-6; D is perhaps TRBD1 (6 bases). The germline gives CDR1 SNHLY, CDR2 FYNNEI. V shed 6 bases and J shed 6 bases, with 9 bases lying between them. This CDR3 is built from 13 residues. This CDR3 is CASRPDSNSPLHF. DNA for the CDR3: TGTGCCAGCAGACCGGACAGTAATTCACCCCTCCACTTT.

The V and J genes are TRBV2 and TRBJ2-1; 7 bases line up with TRBD2. J gave up 9 bases and V 4 bases, and 6 bases lay outside the gene matches. The germline gives CDR1 SNHLY, CDR2 FYNNEI. The CDR3 has 13 amino acids. The CDR3 DNA is TGTGCCAGCAGTGGGGGGGGTCATGGTGAGCAGTTCTTC. It codes for CASSGGGHGEQFF.

The rearrangement joins TRBV9 to TRBJ2-3, with 7 bases fitting TRBD2. The CDR3 length is 16 residues. Germline CDR1 reads SGDLS; CDR2 reads YYNGEE. V lost 1 base and J lost 5; bases outside the gene matches: 10. The DNA for the CDR3 is TGTGCCAGCAGCGTACTGGGTCGAACGGGGGGAGATACGCAGTATTTT. It is translated as CASSVLGRTGGDTQYF.

J is TRBJ1-1 and V is TRBV30, with a weak D call TRBD1 (5 bases). The CDR3 has 14 amino acids. Trimming cost V 0 bases and J 6 bases, with 14 bases left between them. CDR1 and CDR2 from the germline V gene are GTSNPN and SVGIG (reference sequence). This CDR3 is CAWSVNRRGPEAFF. CDR3 bases: TGTGCCTGGAGTGTGAACAGGAGGGGTCCTGAAGCTTTCTTT.

V gene TRBV11-2 combines with J gene TRBJ2-5, with 7 bases matching TRBD1. Germline values: CDR1 SGHAT, CDR2 FQNNGV. V gave up 2 bases and J gave up 5 bases; unmatched junction bases: 2. The CDR3 spans 13 residues. CDR3 amino acids: CASSLPRGETQYF. The CDR3 region has the DNA TGTGCCAGCAGCTTACCCAGGGGGGAGACCCAGTACTTC. The full variable domain, with the rest looked up from reference TRBV11-2 and TRBJ2-5, is EAGVAQSPRYKIIEKRQSVAFWCNPISGHATLYWYQQILGQGPKLLIQFQNNGVVDDSQLPKDRFSAERLKGVDSTLKIQPAKLEDSAVYLCASSLPRGETQYFGPGTRLLVL.

V usage is TRBV19 and J usage is TRBJ2-2; 7 nucleotides match TRBD2. V lost 9 bases, J lost 1 base, and 8 bases stayed unmatched. CDR1 is LNHDA, CDR2 SQIVND, per germline (reference sequence). The CDR3 contains 15 residues. The chain's CDR3 is CASRAWGGNTGELFF. The CDR3 DNA follows: TGTGCCAGCCGAGCTTGGGGGGGGAACACCGGGGAGCTGTTTTTT. Variable domain in full (rest from reference TRBV19 and TRBJ2-2): DGGITQSPKYLFRKEGQNVTLSCEQNLNHDAMYWYRQDPGQGLRLIYYSQIVNDFQKGDIAEGYSVSREKKESFPLTVTSAQKNPTAFYLCASRAWGGNTGELFFGEGSRLTVL.

The chain employs TRBV5-6 and TRBJ1-6, with 7 nucleotides matching TRBD1. V shed 4 bases and J 8 bases; nucleotides not matched to a gene: 6. The germline gives CDR1 SGHDT, CDR2 YYEEEE. The CDR3 runs to 14 residues. The CDR3 reads CASSPDRDDSPLHF. The CDR3 region has the DNA TGTGCCAGCAGCCCTGACAGGGATGATTCACCCCTCCACTTT.

This clone was picked up many times. V usage is TRBV18 and J usage is TRBJ2-1, with TRBD2 matching over 15 bases. The CDR3 runs 16 residues. Germline loops: CDR1 KGHSH, CDR2 LQKENI. After removal of 3 bases from V and 9 bases from J, the junction contained 6 bases not matched to a gene. As DNA, the CDR3 is TGTGCCAGCTCACCGCGGACTAGCGGGAGGGCCACTGAGCAGTTCTTC. Protein product: CASSPRTSGRATEQFF.

J is TRBJ2-3 and V is TRBV4-1, with no clear D. The germline CDR1 and CDR2 sequences are MGHRA and YSYEKL. V lost 8 bases and J lost 0, with 3 bases in between. The CDR3 is 11 residues long. Here the CDR3 reads CASSSTDTQYF. The CDR3 region has the DNA TGCGCCAGCTCAAGCACAGATACGCAGTATTTT.

The CDR3 sequence: CASSLGRDQPQHF. The CDR3 bases are TGTGCCAGCAGCTTAGGGCGGGATCAGCCCCAGCATTTT. The rearrangement joins TRBV7-6 to TRBJ1-5; D is unclear. Trimming shortened V by 1 base and J by 5 bases, and 6 bases separated the two germline ends. The length of the CDR3 is 13 residues. From germline, CDR1 is SGHVS and CDR2 FNYEAQ.

This chain joins TRBV28 and TRBJ2-5; D possibly corresponds to TRBD2 (5 bases). This CDR3 has 13 residues. V was shortened by 2 bases and J by 7 bases, with 11 bases between the two germline ends. The V gene's germline CDR1 is MDHEN and CDR2 SYDVKM. The CDR3, as DNA: TGTGCCAGCAGTTTAGCGGAGGCCGGGACCCAGTACTTC. It yields the protein CASSLAEAGTQYF.

This clone was counted between two and nine times. The V gene is TRBV25-1, the J gene TRBJ2-1; no definite D call. CDR3 length: 14 residues. The V gene's germline CDR1 is MGHDK and CDR2 SYGVNS. V dropped 0 bases and J dropped 6 bases, with 9 bases sitting between them. CDR3: CASSEYGGSNEQFF. As DNA, the CDR3 is TGTGCCAGCAGTGAATACGGCGGAAGCAATGAGCAGTTCTTC.

This chain uses TRBV5-4 with TRBJ2-5, with TRBD1 matching over 7 bases. This CDR3 contains 14 residues. The J segment lost 3 bases and the V segment lost 2 bases, leaving 4 bases of the junction unmatched. Germline loops: CDR1 SGHNT, CDR2 YYREEE (reference sequence). CDR3 in amino acids: CASSLTGTEETQYF. CDR3 nucleotide sequence: TGTGCCAGCAGCTTAACCGGGACAGAAGAGACCCAGTACTTC. Based on the CDR3 plus reference TRBV5-4 and TRBJ2-5, the full variable domain is ETGVTQSPTHLIKTRGQQVTLRCSSQSGHNTVSWYQQALGQGPQFIFQYYREEENGRGNFPPRFSGLQFPNYSSELNVNALELDDSALYLCASSLTGTEETQYFGPGTRLLVL.

Comments on this clone: This may be a read error: a much more frequent sequence differs by one nucleotide. The chain is built from TRBV7-9 and TRBJ1-1, with D hard to call. The CDR3 totals 13 residues. V was pared by 3 bases and J by 3 bases, with 8 bases between. Germline V gene sequence: CDR1 SEHNR, CDR2 FQNEAQ (reference sequence). The CDR3: CASSFARDTEAFF. The CDR3 bases are TGTGCCAGCAGCTTCGCCCGGGACACTGAAGCTTTCTTT.

DNA of the CDR3: TGTGCCAGCAGCCAAAAAAGAGGCGAGCAGTACTTC. It codes for CASSQKRGEQYF. J is TRBJ2-7 and V is TRBV3-1 (or the pseudogene TRBV3-2); D is unresolved. From germline, CDR1 is LGHDT and CDR2 YNNKEL (reference sequence). V lost 2 bases, J lost 6 bases, and 8 bases lay in between. This CDR3 contains 12 residues.

This chain joins TRBV2 and TRBJ1-2; D is unresolved. From germline, CDR1 is SNHLY and CDR2 FYNNEI. The CDR3 consists of 15 residues. The V end lost 3 bases, the J end lost 4 bases, and 15 bases lay between the germline ends. Here the CDR3 reads CASSESYSPRYGYTF. The CDR3 coding sequence is TGTGCCAGCAGTGAGTCCTACAGTCCCCGCTATGGCTACACCTTC.

V gene TRBV13 combines with J gene TRBJ2-5, with 9 nucleotides matching TRBD2. The CDR3 consists of 14 residues. Germline V gene lookup returns CDR1 PRHDT and CDR2 FYEKMQ (reference sequence). Trimming cost V 4 bases and J 5 bases; bases outside gene matches: 5. This chain's CDR3 is CASSYSGSDETQYF. CDR3 sequence (DNA): TGTGCCAGCAGCTATAGCGGGAGCGATGAGACCCAGTACTTC.

This chain links TRBV7-2 with TRBJ2-5; no reliable D call. V lost 3 bases and J lost 4, with 6 bases in between. In germline, CDR1 is SGHTA, CDR2 FQGNSA. CDR3 size: 12 residues. The CDR3 region is CASSFSRETQYF. The DNA of the CDR3 is TGTGCCAGCAGCTTTAGCAGAGAGACCCAGTACTTC.

The chain links TRBV28 to TRBJ2-5, with 8 bases identical to TRBD1. Germline CDR1 is MDHEN and CDR2 is SYDVKM. With V trimmed by 6 bases and J by 5 bases, 5 bases remained unmatched. This CDR3 is 13 amino acids long. The CDR3 DNA reads as TGTGCCAGCAGGACGACAGGGGCCGAGACCCAGTACTTC. Encoded protein: CASRTTGAETQYF. The full variable domain, completed using reference TRBV28 and TRBJ2-5, is DVKVTQSSRYLVKRTGEKVFLECVQDMDHENMFWYRQDPGLGLRLIYFSYDVKMKEKGDIPEGYSVSREKKERFSLILESASTNQTSMYLCASRTTGAETQYFGPGTRLLVL.

V usage is TRBV7-2 and J usage is TRBJ2-7, with D hard to call. Germline CDR1 SGHTA, CDR2 FQGNSA. The CDR3 spans 14 residues. V was clipped by 2 bases and J by 1 base, with 9 bases between them. CDR3: CASSLSAQSYEQYF. The CDR3 DNA reads TGTGCCAGCAGCTTATCTGCCCAGTCCTACGAGCAGTACTTC.

This clone was seen a few times. The chain combines TRBV5-4 with TRBJ1-6, with D possibly TRBD1 on 6 matching bases. This CDR3 spans 15 amino acids. In germline, CDR1 is SGHNT, CDR2 YYREEE (reference sequence). Deletions cut 3 bases from V and 6 bases from J, with 13 bases between. As DNA, the CDR3 is TGTGCCAGCAGCTCAGGGAAAGGGGGTAATTCACCCCTCCACTTT. Residues: CASSSGKGGNSPLHF.

This clone was detected only once. This chain connects TRBV5-4 to TRBJ2-1; weak D call: TRBD2 (5 bases). V gave up 6 bases and J gave up 0 bases, with 19 bases separating them. This CDR3 spans 17 amino acids. Germline CDR1 reads SGHNT; CDR2 reads YYREEE (reference sequence). The CDR3 DNA follows: TGTGCCAGCAATACCGGAGGTCCTAGGAGCTCCTACAATGAGCAGTTCTTC. It encodes CASNTGGPRSSYNEQFF. Based on the CDR3 plus reference TRBV5-4 and TRBJ2-1, the full variable domain is ETGVTQSPTHLIKTRGQQVTLRCSSQSGHNTVSWYQQALGQGPQFIFQYYREEENGRGNFPPRFSGLQFPNYSSELNVNALELDDSALYLCASNTGGPRSSYNEQFFGPGTRLTVL.

V gene TRBV7-6 combines with J gene TRBJ2-7; TRBD2 is a possible D gene (5 bases). The V gene lost 4 bases and the J gene lost 6 bases, with 19 bases spanning the gap. The CDR3 covers 15 residues. Germline-derived CDR1 and CDR2 are SGHVS and FNYEAQ. In DNA, the CDR3 is TGTGCCAGCAGCTCAATATCAGGCTCCCGGGGCGAGCAGTACTTC. Its translation is CASSSISGSRGEQYF.

In its sample, this clone was seen once. The gene calls are TRBV4-2 and TRBJ2-2, with 7 bases identical to TRBD2. J gave up 9 bases and V 6 bases, and 13 bases lay outside the gene matches. This CDR3 is built from 15 residues. Germline V CDR1 and CDR2: LGHNA, YNFKEQ. The CDR3 region is CASSGLGLSLRELFF. The CDR3 DNA sequence: TGTGCCAGCAGTGGACTAGGTCTCTCTTTAAGGGAGCTGTTTTTT.

V gene TRBV27 combines with J gene TRBJ2-1; a possible D gene is TRBD1 (5 bases). Trimming shortened V by 3 bases and J by 3 bases, and 9 bases separated the two germline ends. CDR3 length: 14 amino acids. Looked up from germline, CDR1 is MNHEY and CDR2 is SMNVEV (reference sequence). The DNA for the CDR3 is TGTGCCAGCAGTTTCAGGGCCCACTACAATGAGCAGTTCTTC. This translates into CASSFRAHYNEQFF.

The chain combines TRBV5-1 with TRBJ2-4, with 8 bases lining up with TRBD2. J gave up 8 bases and V 7 bases, and 8 bases lay outside the gene matches. CDR3 length: 13 amino acids. Looked up from germline, CDR1 is SGHRS and CDR2 is YFSETQ. As DNA, the CDR3 is TGCGCCAGCTCCCCCGGGACTAGAGACATTCAGTACTTC. Translation gives CASSPGTRDIQYF.